The source of this T cell receptor (beta chain) is a study of blood T cell repertoires in COVID-19. This clone was seen only once. In the original workflow: Reference gene primers were amplified, and this amplification served to estimate nucleated cell counts. TCRdb's table, derived via immunoSEQ multiplex PCR, lists solely in-frame clones and lacks some. The V and J calls and clone size are taken from that table; D and trimming were inferred from the DNA. The table has roughly 250,000 clones, 87% seen once; the top ten hold about 6%. The germline V gene encodes CDR1 MDHEN and CDR2 SYDVKM. The CDR3 contains 14 residues. The V gene end was trimmed by 4 bases and the J gene end by 7 bases; junction bases not matched to a gene: 5. Participant-reported clinical history was the basis for cohort assignment.

This clonotype was obtained from a woman in her twenties or thirties with acute COVID-19. This chain connects TRBV28 to TRBJ2-1; 9 nucleotides align to TRBD2. Sequenced: PBMCs or T cells enriched from blood (not recorded which). The CDR3 spells CASSSGTSPNEQFF. The DNA for the CDR3 is TGTGCCAGCAGTTCCGGGACTAGCCCTAATGAGCAGTTCTTC.